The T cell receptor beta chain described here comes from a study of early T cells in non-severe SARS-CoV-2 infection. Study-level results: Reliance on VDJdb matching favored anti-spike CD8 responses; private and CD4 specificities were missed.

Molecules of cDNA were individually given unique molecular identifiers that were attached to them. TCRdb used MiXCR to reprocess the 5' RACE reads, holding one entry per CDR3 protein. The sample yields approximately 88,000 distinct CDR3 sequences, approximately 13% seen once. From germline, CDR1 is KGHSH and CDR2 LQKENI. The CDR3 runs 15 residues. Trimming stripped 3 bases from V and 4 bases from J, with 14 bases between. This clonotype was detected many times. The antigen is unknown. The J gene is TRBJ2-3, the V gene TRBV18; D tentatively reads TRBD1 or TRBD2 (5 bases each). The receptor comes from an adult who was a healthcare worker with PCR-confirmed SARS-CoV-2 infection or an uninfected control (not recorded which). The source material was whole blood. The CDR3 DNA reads TGTGCCAGCTCACCGGTGGGACGAGGATCAGATACGCAGTATTTT. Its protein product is CASSPVGRGSDTQYF.